This TCR beta chain was observed in a study of T-cell memory formation after mild COVID-19. TCRdb ran MiXCR on the 5' RACE reads and lists one entry per CDR3 protein. The sample has hundreds of thousands of distinct CDR3 sequences, about 20% seen once. The CDR3 totals 15 residues. Germline CDR1 and CDR2: SGHTA and FQGNSA. V shed 1 base and J shed 1 base, with 10 bases lying between them. The source of this sequence is an adult woman who had mild COVID-19 (a few samples of this study predate the infection). Cell type and time point are not known. The chain has TRBV7-2 and TRBJ1-1; D may be TRBD1 (6 bases). The sequenced material came from PBMCs or a T cell subset sorted from them (not recorded which). CDR3 DNA sequence: TGTGCCAGCAGCTTAGAGGGGGTCCAGAACACTGAAGCTTTCTTT. This gives the protein CASSLEGVQNTEAFF. The entire variable domain, with the rest obtained from reference TRBV7-2 and TRBJ1-1, is as follows: GAGVSQSPSNKVTEKGKDVELRCDPISGHTALYWYRQSLGQGLEFLIYFQGNSAPDKSGLPSDRFSAERTGGSVSTLTIQRTQQEDSAVYLCASSLEGVQNTEAFFGQGTRLTVV.